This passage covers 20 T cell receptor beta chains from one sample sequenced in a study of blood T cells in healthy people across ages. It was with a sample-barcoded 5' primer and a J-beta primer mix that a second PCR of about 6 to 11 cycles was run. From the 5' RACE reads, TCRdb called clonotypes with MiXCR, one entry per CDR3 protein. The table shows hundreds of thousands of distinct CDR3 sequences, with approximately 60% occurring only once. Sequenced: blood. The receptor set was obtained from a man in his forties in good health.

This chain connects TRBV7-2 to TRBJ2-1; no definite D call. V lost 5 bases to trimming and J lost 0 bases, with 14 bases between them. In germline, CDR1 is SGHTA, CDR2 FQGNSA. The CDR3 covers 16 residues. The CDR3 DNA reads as TGTGCCAGCAGCCTCCCTCGCTCTTTCTCCTACAATGAGCAGTTCTTC. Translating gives CASSLPRSFSYNEQFF.

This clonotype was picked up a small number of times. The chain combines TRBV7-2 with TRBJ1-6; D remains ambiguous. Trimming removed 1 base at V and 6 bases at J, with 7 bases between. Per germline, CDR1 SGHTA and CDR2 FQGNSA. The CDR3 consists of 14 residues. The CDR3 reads CASSLGGSNSPLHF. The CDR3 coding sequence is TGTGCCAGCAGCTTAGGGGGAAGTAATTCACCCCTCCACTTT.

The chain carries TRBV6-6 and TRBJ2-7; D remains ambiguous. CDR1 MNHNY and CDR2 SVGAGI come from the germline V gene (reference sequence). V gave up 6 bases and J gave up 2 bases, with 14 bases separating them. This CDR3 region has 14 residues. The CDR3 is CASSPQTFTYEQYF. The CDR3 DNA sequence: TGTGCCAGCAGCCCCCAGACGTTTACCTACGAGCAGTACTTC.

The CDR3 bases are TGCAGTGCTAGCCGCCCAGCGGGGGCCACCTACGAGCAGTACTTC. Translation gives CSASRPAGATYEQYF. The chain links TRBV20-1 to TRBJ2-7, with 8 bases aligning to TRBD2. This CDR3 is 15 amino acids long. The germline gives CDR1 DFQATT, CDR2 SNEGSKA (reference sequence). J gave up 2 bases and V 3 bases, and 9 bases lay outside the gene matches.

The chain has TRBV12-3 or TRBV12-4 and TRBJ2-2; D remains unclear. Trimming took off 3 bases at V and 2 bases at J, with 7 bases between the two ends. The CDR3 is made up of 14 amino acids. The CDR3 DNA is TGTGCCAGCAGTTTTGACGCCAACACCGGGGAGCTGTTTTTT. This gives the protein CASSFDANTGELFF.

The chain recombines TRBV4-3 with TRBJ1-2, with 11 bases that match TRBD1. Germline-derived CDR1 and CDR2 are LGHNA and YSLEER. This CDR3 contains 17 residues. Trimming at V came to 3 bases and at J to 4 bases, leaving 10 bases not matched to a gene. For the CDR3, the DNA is TGCGCCAGCAGCCAGGGTCTTACCGGGACAGGGGGCTATGGCTACACCTTC. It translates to CASSQGLTGTGGYGYTF.

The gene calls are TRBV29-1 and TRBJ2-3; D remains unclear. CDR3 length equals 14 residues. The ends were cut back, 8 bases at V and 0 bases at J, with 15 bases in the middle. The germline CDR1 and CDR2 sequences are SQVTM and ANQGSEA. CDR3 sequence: CSMTKPTSTDTQYF. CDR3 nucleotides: TGCAGCATGACAAAACCGACTAGCACAGATACGCAGTATTTT.

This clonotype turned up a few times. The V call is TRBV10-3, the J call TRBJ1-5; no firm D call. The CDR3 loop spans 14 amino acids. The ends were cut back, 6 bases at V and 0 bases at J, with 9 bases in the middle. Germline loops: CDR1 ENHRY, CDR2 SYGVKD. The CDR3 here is CAIRGTDSNQPQHF. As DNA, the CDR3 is TGTGCCATCAGGGGAACCGATAGCAATCAGCCCCAGCATTTT.

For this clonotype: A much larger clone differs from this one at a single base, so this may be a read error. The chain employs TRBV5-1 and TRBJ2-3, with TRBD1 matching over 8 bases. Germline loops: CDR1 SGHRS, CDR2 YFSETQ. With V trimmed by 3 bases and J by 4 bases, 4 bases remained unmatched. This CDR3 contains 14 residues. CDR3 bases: TGCGCCAGCAGCTCAATGACAGGGGCAGATACGCAGTATTTT. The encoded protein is CASSSMTGADTQYF.

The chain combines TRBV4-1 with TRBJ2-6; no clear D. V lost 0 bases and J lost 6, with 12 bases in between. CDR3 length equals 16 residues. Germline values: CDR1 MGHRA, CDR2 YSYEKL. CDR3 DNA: TGCGCCAGCAGCCAAGATTATGGGTTCTCGGCCAACGTCCTGACTTTC. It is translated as CASSQDYGFSANVLTF.

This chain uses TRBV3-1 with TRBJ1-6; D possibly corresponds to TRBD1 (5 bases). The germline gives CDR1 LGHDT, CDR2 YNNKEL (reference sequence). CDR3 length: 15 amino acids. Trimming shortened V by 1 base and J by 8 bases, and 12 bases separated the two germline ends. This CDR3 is CASSQGPQAHSPLHF. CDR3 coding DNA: TGTGCCAGCAGCCAAGGCCCACAGGCACATTCACCCCTCCACTTT.

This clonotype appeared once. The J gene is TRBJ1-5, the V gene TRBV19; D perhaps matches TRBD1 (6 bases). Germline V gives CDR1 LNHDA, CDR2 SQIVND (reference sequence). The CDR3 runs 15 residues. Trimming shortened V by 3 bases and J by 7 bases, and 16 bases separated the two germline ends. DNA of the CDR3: TGTGCCAGTAGTATGAGGCAGGGGAGGGAACAGCCCCAGCATTTT. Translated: CASSMRQGREQPQHF. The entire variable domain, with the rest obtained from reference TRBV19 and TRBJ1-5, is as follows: DGGITQSPKYLFRKEGQNVTLSCEQNLNHDAMYWYRQDPGQGLRLIYYSQIVNDFQKGDIAEGYSVSREKKESFPLTVTSAQKNPTAFYLCASSMRQGREQPQHFGDGTRLSIL.

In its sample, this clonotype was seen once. CDR3 region: CAISLTSPDTQYF. In DNA form, the CDR3 reads TGTGCCATCAGTTTGACTAGCCCAGATACGCAGTATTTT. The chain links TRBV10-3 to TRBJ2-3; 7 bases agree with TRBD2. V was clipped by 5 bases and J by 4 bases; unmatched bases: 3. CDR1 is ENHRY, CDR2 SYGVKD, per germline. CDR3 size: 13 residues.

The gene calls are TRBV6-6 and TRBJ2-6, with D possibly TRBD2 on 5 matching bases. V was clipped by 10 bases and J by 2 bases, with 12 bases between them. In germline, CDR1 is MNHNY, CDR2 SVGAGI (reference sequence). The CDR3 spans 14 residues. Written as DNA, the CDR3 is TGTGCCACTAAAGAGGGTACTGGGGCCAACGTCCTGACTTTC. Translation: CATKEGTGANVLTF.

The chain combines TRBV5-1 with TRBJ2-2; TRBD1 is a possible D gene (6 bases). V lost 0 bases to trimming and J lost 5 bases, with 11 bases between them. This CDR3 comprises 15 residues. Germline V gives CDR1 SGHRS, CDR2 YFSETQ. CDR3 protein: CASSLETGETGELFF. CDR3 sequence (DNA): TGCGCCAGCAGCTTGGAGACAGGTGAAACCGGGGAGCTGTTTTTT.

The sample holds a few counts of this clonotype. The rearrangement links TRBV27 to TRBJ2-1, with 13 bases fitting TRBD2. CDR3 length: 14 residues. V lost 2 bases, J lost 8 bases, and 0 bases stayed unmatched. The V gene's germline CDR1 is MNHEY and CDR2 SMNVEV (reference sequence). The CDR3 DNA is TGTGCCAGCAGTTTAGGACTAGCGGGAGATGAGCAGTTCTTC. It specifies CASSLGLAGDEQFF.

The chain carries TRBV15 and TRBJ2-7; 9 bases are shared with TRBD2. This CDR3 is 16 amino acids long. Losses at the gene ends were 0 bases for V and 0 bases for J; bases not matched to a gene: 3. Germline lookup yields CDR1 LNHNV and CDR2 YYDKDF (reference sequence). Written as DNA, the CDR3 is TGTGCCACCAGCAGAGATGGCGGGAGGGCCTCCTACGAGCAGTACTTC. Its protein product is CATSRDGGRASYEQYF.

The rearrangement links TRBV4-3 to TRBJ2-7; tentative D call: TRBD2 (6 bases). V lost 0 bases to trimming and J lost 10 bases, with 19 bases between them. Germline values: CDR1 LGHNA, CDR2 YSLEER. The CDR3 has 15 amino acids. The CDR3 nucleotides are TGCGCCAGCAGCCAAGATGGAGGGACCTTATCGACTCAGTACTTC. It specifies CASSQDGGTLSTQYF.

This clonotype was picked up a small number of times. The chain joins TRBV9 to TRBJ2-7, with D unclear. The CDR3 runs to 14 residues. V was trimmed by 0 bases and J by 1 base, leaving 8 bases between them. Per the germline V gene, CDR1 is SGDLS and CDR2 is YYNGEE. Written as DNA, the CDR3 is TGTGCCAGCAGCGTAGGAAGTAGGTCCTACGAGCAGTACTTC. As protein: CASSVGSRSYEQYF. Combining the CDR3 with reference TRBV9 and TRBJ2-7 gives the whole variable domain DSGVTQTPKHLITATGQRVTLRCSPRSGDLSVYWYQQSLDQGLQFLIQYYNGEERAKGNILERFSAQQFPDLHSELNLSSLELGDSALYFCASSVGSRSYEQYFGPGTRLTVT.

CDR3 in DNA: TGTGCCAGCAGTTTGGATCAGGGGTCCTCACCCCTCCACTTT. Amino acids: CASSLDQGSSPLHF. The chain links TRBV12-3 or TRBV12-4 to TRBJ1-6; D may be TRBD1 (6 bases). V was cut by 3 bases and J by 10 bases, with 13 bases left in between. This CDR3 is 14 amino acids long.